Reported below is one T cell receptor (beta chain). These data originate in a study of blood T cells in healthy people across ages. A second PCR, run for about 6 to 11 cycles, used a sample-barcoded 5' primer plus a J-beta primer mix. TCRdb used MiXCR to reprocess the 5' RACE reads, holding one entry per CDR3 protein. The table records roughly 1,300,000 distinct CDR3 sequences, 59% of them present only once. The CDR3 consists of 15 residues. The germline V gene encodes CDR1 MNHEY and CDR2 SVGEGT. Losses at the gene ends were 3 bases for V and 2 bases for J; bases not matched to a gene: 6. A minimum of 5.5 micrograms of total RNA was extracted per sample.

The chain has TRBV6-2 or TRBV6-3 and TRBJ2-7; 8 nucleotides align to TRBD1. This clonotype was sampled from a young man in good health. Sequenced material: blood. The CDR3 loop reads CASSYDRGLPYEQYF. As DNA, the CDR3 is TGTGCCAGCAGTTATGACAGGGGCCTTCCCTACGAGCAGTACTTC.